This is a list of T cell receptor beta chains from one sample in a study of blood T cell repertoires in COVID-19. TCRdb's copy holds only in-frame clones and misses some; the assay was immunoSEQ multiplex PCR. Of some 240,000 clones listed, roughly 84% are singletons. Sequencing was done on a sample of peripheral blood. The origin of the receptors is a woman aged 35 to 49 who had recovered from COVID-19. The CDR3 runs from the conserved cysteine through the conserved F or W. The D gene is left open where the match is weak. Clone sizes are given selectively: once, few, many, or a class where the clone is expanded.

cdr3_length clone_size j_call v_call d_call cdr3_aa cdr3_nt
17 NA TRBJ2-1 TRBV27 TRBD2 CASSLRSLAGTYNEQFF TGTGCCAGCAGTTTAAGGTCACTAGCGGGTACCTACAATGAGCAGTTCTTC
15 NA TRBJ1-5 TRBV19 NA CASSIGTVSNQPQHF TGTGCCAGTAGTATAGGGACAGTATCAAATCAGCCCCAGCATTTT
15 NA TRBJ1-4 TRBV4-1 NA CASSQAPLTNEKLFF TGCGCCAGCAGCCAAGCTCCGTTGACTAATGAAAAACTGTTTTTT
13 NA TRBJ1-6 TRBV6-5 NA CASTWTPNSPLHF TGTGCCAGCACTTGGACTCCCAATTCACCCCTCCACTTT
18 NA TRBJ2-7 TRBV6-1 TRBD1 CASSGRDRGLTEGYEQYF TGTGCCAGCAGTGGCCGGGACAGGGGGCTGACAGAAGGATACGAGCAGTACTTC
15 NA TRBJ1-5 TRBV2 TRBD1 CASSGRTGRNQPQHF TGTGCCAGCAGTGGACGGACAGGGAGGAATCAGCCCCAGCATTTT
15 few TRBJ1-5 TRBV4-1 NA CASSQVSGKHQPQHF TGCGCCAGCAGCCAAGTCTCCGGGAAGCATCAGCCCCAGCATTTT
14 NA TRBJ1-5 TRBV5-1 TRBD1 CASSLQGADQPQHF TGCGCCAGCAGCTTACAGGGGGCAGATCAGCCCCAGCATTTT
15 NA TRBJ1-3 TRBV3-1/TRBV3-2 NA CASSQDGGFGNTIYF TGTGCCAGCAGCCAAGATGGGGGGTTCGGAAACACCATATATTTT
13 few TRBJ1-5 TRBV28 NA CASNDRRDQPQHF TGTGCCAGCAATGACAGAAGGGATCAGCCCCAGCATTTT
15 NA TRBJ1-1 TRBV14 NA CASSQDRGMNTEAFF TGTGCCAGCAGCCAAGATCGGGGTATGAACACTGAAGCTTTCTTT
13 once TRBJ2-7 TRBV4-2 TRBD1 CASSRTGGNEQYF TGTGCCAGCAGCCGGACAGGGGGAAACGAGCAGTACTTC
15 NA TRBJ2-1 TRBV4-1 TRBD1 CASSQPDRGRNEQFF TGCGCCAGCAGCCAACCGGACAGGGGGCGAAATGAGCAGTTCTTC
15 NA TRBJ2-3 TRBV9 NA CASSVEPASPDTQYF TGTGCCAGCAGCGTAGAACCGGCTAGCCCAGATACGCAGTATTTT
12 NA TRBJ1-2 TRBV21-1 NA CASVRGIYGYTF TGTGCCAGCGTCAGGGGTATCTATGGCTACACCTTC
18 NA TRBJ2-1 TRBV18 TRBD2 CASSPPEAGARLYNEQFF TGTGCCAGCTCACCGCCTGAAGCGGGGGCCAGACTTTACAATGAGCAGTTCTTC
14 once TRBJ1-2 TRBV28 TRBD1 CASSKTGLAYGYTF TGTGCCAGCAGTAAGACAGGGTTGGCCTATGGCTACACCTTC
16 once TRBJ2-7 TRBV3-1/TRBV3-2 NA CASSQERGTILGEQYF TGTGCCAGCAGCCAAGAGAGGGGGACTATCCTAGGGGAGCAGTACTTC
14 NA TRBJ1-2 TRBV19 TRBD1 CASSTTGVNYGYTF TGTGCCAGTAGTACGACAGGGGTAAACTATGGCTACACCTTC
16 NA TRBJ2-7 TRBV28 NA CASSTGTPVGVHEQYF TGTGCCAGCAGTACCGGGACTCCTGTCGGTGTCCACGAGCAGTACTTC
11 NA TRBJ1-1 TRBV30 NA CAWSVSLEAFF TGTGCCTGGAGTGTTAGTCTTGAAGCTTTCTTT
19 NA TRBJ2-7 TRBV6-1 TRBD1 CASSEAYIDVGQGEKEQYF TGTGCCAGCAGTGAAGCATATATAGATGTCGGACAGGGGGAAAAGGAGCAGTACTTC
14 NA TRBJ2-5 TRBV5-1 NA CASSSWSGSETQYF TGCGCCAGCAGCTCATGGTCGGGATCGGAGACCCAGTACTTC
16 NA TRBJ1-2 TRBV5-1 NA CASSFLPQGENYGYTF TGCGCCAGCAGCTTCCTACCCCAGGGTGAAAACTATGGCTACACCTTC
15 NA TRBJ1-5 TRBV28 TRBD1 CATLKPGQGFQPQHF TGTGCCACGCTGAAACCGGGACAGGGATTTCAGCCCCAGCATTTT
20 NA TRBJ2-1 TRBV6-6 TRBD2 CASSLILAGGRRASYNEQFF TGTGCCAGCAGTCTAATACTAGCGGGGGGGCGGCGTGCGTCCTACAATGAGCAGTTCTTC